This TCR beta chain was identified during a study of PD-L1 blockade in urothelial cancer. Overall study: Males with bladder-origin urothelial cancer made up about 90% of the roughly 29 patients. Reported median T cell count for blood samples was 120,000 to 150,000.

Noted time point: peripheral blood 6 weeks after treatment start. Clones were sequenced by immunoSEQ multiplex PCR, and TCRdb holds only the in-frame ones, with some missing. The repertoire has 120,000 or so clones, roughly 88% of them found once; the top ten carry 2% to 2.5%. To note about this clone: This sample also contains other DNA sequences that code for the same CDR3.

V shed 2 bases, J shed 5 bases, and the junction held 1 base outside the gene matches. Germline V lookup: CDR1 SGHRS, CDR2 YFSETQ. The CDR3 is made up of 15 amino acids. The chain employs TRBV5-1 and TRBJ2-3; TRBD2 matches at 14 bases. This clonotype was sampled from a man in his fifties with urothelial cancer. The source was PBMCs, collected around atezolizumab (anti-PD-L1) treatment. The CDR3 DNA sequence: TGCGCCAGCAGCTTAGGACTAGCGGGAGGAGATACGCAGTATTTT. It is translated as CASSLGLAGGDTQYF. Supplemented by reference TRBV5-1 and TRBJ2-3, the full variable domain reads KAGVTQTPRYLIKTRGQQVTLSCSPISGHRSVSWYQQTPGQGLQFLFEYFSETQRNKGNFPGRFSGRQFSNSRSEMNVSTLELGDSALYLCASSLGLAGGDTQYFGPGTRLTVL.